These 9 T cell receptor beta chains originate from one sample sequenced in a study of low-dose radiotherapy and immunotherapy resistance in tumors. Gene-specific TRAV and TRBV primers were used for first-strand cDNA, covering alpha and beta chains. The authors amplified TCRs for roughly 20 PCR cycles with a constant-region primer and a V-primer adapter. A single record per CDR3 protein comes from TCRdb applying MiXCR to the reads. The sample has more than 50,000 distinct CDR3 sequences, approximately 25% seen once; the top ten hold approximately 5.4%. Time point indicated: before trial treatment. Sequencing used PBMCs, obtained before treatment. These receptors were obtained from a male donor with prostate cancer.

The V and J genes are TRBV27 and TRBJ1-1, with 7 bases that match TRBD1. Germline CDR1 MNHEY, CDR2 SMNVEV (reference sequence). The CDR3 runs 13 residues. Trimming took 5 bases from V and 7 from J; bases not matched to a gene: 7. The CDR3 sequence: CASSMDRRGEAFF. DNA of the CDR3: TGTGCCAGCAGTATGGACAGGCGGGGTGAAGCTTTCTTT.

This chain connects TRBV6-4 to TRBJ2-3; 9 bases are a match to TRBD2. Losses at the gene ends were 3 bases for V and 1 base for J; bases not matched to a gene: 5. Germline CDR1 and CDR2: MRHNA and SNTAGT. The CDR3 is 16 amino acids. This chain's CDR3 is CASSELAGEGTDTQYF. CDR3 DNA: TGTGCCAGCAGTGAGTTAGCGGGGGAGGGCACAGATACGCAGTATTTT.

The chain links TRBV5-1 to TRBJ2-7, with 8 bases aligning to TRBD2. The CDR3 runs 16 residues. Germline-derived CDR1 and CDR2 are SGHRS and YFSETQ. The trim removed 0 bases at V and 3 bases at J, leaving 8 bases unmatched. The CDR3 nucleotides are TGCGCCAGCAGCTTGGCGATACTAGCGGAGGACTACGAGCAGTACTTC. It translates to CASSLAILAEDYEQYF.

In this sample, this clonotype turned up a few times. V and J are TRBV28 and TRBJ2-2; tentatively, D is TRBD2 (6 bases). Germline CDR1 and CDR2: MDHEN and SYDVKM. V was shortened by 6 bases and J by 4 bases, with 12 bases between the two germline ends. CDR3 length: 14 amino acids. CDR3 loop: CASRRAGGTGELFF. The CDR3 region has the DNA TGTGCCAGCAGGCGGGCCGGGGGCACCGGGGAGCTGTTTTTT. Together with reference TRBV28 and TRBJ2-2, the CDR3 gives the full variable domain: DVKVTQSSRYLVKRTGEKVFLECVQDMDHENMFWYRQDPGLGLRLIYFSYDVKMKEKGDIPEGYSVSREKKERFSLILESASTNQTSMYLCASRRAGGTGELFFGEGSRLTVL.

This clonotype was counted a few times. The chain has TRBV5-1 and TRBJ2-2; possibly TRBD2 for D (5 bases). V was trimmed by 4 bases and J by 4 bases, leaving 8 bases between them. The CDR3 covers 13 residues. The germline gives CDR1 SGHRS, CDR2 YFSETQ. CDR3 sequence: CASSVLVTGELFF. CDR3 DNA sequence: TGCGCCAGCAGCGTACTAGTCACCGGGGAGCTGTTTTTT.

In DNA, the CDR3 is TGTGCCAGTAGTACGGACAGGGGAGTCACTGAAGCTTTCTTT. This codes for CASSTDRGVTEAFF. The genes are TRBV19 and TRBJ1-1; 9 bases line up with TRBD1. This CDR3 contains 14 residues. With V trimmed by 4 bases and J by 4 bases, 4 bases remained unmatched. The V gene's germline CDR1 is LNHDA and CDR2 SQIVND (reference sequence).

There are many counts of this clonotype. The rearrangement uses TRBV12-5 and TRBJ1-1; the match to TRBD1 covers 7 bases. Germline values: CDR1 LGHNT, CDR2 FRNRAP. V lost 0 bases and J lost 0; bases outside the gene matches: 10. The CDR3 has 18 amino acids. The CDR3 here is CASGLVLGQGDMNTEAFF. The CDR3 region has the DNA TGTGCTAGTGGTTTGGTACTCGGCCAGGGGGACATGAACACTGAAGCTTTCTTT.

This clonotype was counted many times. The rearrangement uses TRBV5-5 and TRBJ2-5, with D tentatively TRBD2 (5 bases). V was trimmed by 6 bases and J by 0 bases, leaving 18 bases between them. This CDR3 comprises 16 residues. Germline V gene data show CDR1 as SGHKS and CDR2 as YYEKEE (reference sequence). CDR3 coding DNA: TGTGCCAGCACCACCGGGCCCCATAGCGACCAAGAGACCCAGTACTTC. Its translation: CASTTGPHSDQETQYF.

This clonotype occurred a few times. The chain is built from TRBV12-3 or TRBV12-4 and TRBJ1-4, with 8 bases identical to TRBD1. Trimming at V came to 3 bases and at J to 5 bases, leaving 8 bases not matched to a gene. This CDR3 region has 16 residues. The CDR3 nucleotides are TGTGCCAGCAGTTTTCCCGGACAGGGCCGAAATGAAAAACTGTTTTTT. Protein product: CASSFPGQGRNEKLFF.